What follows describes a single T cell receptor beta chain. The germline gene is not matched at one end of the junction; a read error may be the cause. This record belongs to a study of Graves' ophthalmopathy and Graves' hyperthyroidism. Newly diagnosed, the hyperthyroidism patients had under 2 months' duration and were aged 18 to 65. Enrollment excluded any patients with other autoimmune diseases, uncontrolled infections, pregnancy or lactation. TCR beta CDR3 amplification used RNA transcripts. In the first round, RT-PCR was carried out with HTBI primers, and a multiplex PCR formed the second round. TCRdb re-derived calls from the multiplex PCR reads in MiXCR, one entry per CDR3 protein. The sample lists some 1.1 million distinct CDR3 sequences; less than 45% were seen once. This receptor was taken from an adult man with Graves' hyperthyroidism. Sequencing used peripheral blood or thyroid tissue (not recorded which).

The CDR3 DNA reads as TGCGCCAGCAGCCAAGATGGGAACAGGGGGCGGGAGACCCAGTACTTC. Encoded protein: CASSQDGNRGRETQYF. The chain is built from TRBV7-2 and TRBJ2-5; 9 bases map to TRBD1. The V gene's germline CDR1 is SGHTA and CDR2 FQGNSA. The CDR3 runs 16 residues.